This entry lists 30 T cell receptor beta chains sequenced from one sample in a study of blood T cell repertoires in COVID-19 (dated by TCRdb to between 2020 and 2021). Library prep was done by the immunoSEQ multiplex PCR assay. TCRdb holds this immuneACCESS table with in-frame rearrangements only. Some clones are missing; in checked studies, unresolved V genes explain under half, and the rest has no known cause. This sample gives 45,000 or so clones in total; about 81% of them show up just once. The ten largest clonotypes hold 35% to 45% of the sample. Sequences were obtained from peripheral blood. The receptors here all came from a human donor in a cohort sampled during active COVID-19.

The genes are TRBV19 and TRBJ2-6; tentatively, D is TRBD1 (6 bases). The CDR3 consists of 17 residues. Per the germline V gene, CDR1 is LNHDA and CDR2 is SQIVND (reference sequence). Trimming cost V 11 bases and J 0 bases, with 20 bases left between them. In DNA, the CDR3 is TGTGCCGTAAATACACAGGGTTGGGGCTCTGGGGCCAACGTCCTGACTTTC. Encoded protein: CAVNTQGWGSGANVLTF.

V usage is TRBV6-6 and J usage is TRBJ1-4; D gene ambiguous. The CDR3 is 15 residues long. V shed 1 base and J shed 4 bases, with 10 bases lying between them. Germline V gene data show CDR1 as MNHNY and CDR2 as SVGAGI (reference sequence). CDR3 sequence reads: CASSYFGGNNEKLFF. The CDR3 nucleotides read TGTGCCAGCAGTTACTTCGGCGGGAATAATGAAAAACTGTTTTTT.

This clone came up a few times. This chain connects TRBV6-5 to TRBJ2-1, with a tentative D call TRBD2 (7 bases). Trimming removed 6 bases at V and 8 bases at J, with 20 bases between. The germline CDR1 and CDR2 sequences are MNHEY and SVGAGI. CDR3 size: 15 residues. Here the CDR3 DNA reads TGTGCCAGCAGGATCGGGGGGCTTTTTGTGGATGAGCAGTTCTTC. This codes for CASRIGGLFVDEQFF.

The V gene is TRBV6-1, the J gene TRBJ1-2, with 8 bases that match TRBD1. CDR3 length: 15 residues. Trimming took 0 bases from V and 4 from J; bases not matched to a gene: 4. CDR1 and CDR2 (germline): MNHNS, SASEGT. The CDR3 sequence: CASSEAYGTGYGYTF. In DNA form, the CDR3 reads TGTGCCAGCAGTGAAGCGTACGGGACAGGCTATGGCTACACCTTC.

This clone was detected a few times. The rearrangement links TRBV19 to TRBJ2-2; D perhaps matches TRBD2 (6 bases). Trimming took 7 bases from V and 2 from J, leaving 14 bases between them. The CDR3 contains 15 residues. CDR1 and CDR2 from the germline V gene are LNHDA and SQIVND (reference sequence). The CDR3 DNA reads TGTGCCAGTATAAGAGCGGGTCCTAACACCGGGGAGCTGTTTTTT. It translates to CASIRAGPNTGELFF.

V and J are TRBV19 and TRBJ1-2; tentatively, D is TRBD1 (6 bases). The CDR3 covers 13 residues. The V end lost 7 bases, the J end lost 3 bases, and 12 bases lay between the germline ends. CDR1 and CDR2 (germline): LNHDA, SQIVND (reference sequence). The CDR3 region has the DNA TGTGCCAGTATGAGGGGGGGCTACTATGGCTACACCTTC. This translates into CASMRGGYYGYTF. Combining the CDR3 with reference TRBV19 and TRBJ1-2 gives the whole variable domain DGGITQSPKYLFRKEGQNVTLSCEQNLNHDAMYWYRQDPGQGLRLIYYSQIVNDFQKGDIAEGYSVSREKKESFPLTVTSAQKNPTAFYLCASMRGGYYGYTFGSGTRLTVV.

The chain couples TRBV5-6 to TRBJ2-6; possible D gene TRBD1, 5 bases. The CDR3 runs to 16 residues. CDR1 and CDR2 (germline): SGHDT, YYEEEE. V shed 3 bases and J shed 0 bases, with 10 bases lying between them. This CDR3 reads CASSSTGRSGANVLTF. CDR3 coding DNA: TGTGCCAGCAGCTCCACAGGACGCTCTGGGGCCAACGTCCTGACTTTC.

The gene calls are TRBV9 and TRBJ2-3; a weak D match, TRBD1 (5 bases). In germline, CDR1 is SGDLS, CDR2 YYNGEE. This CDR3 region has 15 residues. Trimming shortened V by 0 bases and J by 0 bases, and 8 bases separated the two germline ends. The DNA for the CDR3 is TGTGCCAGCAGCGTAGGGCAGGGTAGCACAGATACGCAGTATTTT. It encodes CASSVGQGSTDTQYF.

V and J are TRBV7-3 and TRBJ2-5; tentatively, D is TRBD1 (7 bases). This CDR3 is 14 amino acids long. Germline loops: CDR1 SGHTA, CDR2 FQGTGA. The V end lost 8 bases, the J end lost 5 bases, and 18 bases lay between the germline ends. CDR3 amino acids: CASARGDLPETQYF. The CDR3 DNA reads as TGTGCCAGCGCCAGGGGGGACCTCCCCGAGACCCAGTACTTC.

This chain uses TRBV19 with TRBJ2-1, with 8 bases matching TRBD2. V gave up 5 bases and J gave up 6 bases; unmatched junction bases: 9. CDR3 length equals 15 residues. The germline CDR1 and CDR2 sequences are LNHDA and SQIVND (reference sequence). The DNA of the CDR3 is TGTGCCAGTAGTTCTTCGGGGGGGCCTGGCAATGAGCAGTTCTTC. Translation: CASSSSGGPGNEQFF.

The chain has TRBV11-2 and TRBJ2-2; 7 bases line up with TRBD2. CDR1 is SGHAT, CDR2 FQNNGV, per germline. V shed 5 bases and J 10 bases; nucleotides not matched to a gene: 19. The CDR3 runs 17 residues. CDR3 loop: CASSNLFLRGVAEELFF. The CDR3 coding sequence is TGTGCCAGCAGCAATCTTTTCCTTCGGGGGGTTGCCGAGGAGCTGTTTTTT.

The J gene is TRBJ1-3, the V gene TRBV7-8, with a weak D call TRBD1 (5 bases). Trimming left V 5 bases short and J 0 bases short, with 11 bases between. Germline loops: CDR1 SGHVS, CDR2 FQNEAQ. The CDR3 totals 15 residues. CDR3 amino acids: CASSPRVASGNTIYF. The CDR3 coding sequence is TGTGCCAGCAGCCCCAGGGTTGCCTCTGGAAACACCATATATTTT.

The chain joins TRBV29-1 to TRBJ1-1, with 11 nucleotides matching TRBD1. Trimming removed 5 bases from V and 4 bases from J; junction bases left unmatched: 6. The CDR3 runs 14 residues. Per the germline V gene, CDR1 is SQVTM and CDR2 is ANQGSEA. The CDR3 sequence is CSVSGTGGVTEAFF. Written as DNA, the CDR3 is TGCAGCGTTTCCGGGACAGGGGGTGTCACTGAAGCTTTCTTT.

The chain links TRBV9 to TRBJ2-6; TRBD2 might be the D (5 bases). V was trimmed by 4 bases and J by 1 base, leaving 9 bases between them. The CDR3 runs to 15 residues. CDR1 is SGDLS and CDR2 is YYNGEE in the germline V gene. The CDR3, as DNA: TGTGCCAGCAGCCCGCCGGGGTCTGGGGCCAACGTCCTGACTTTC. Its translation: CASSPPGSGANVLTF.

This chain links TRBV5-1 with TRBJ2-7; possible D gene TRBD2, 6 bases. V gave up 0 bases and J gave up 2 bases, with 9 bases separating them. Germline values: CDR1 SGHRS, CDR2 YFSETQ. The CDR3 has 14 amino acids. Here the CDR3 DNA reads TGCGCCAGCAGCTTGGCGGGGGAGCCCTACGAGCAGTACTTC. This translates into CASSLAGEPYEQYF.

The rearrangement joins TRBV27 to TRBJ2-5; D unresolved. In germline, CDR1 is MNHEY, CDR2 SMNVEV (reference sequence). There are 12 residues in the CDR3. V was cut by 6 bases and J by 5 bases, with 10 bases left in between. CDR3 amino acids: CASSLPGETQYF. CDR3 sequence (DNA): TGTGCCAGCAGCCTCCCCGGGGAGACCCAGTACTTC.

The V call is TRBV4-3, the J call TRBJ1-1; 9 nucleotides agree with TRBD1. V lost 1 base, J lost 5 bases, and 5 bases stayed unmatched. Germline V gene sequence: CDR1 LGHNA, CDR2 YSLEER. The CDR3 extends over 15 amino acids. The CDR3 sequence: CASSQGWTGETEAFF. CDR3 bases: TGCGCCAGCAGCCAAGGGTGGACAGGGGAGACTGAAGCTTTCTTT.

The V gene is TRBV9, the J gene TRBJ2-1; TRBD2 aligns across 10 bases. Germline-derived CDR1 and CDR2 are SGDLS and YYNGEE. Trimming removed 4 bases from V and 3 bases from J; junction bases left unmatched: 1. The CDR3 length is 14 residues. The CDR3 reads CASSKRGGYNEQFF. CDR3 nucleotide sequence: TGTGCCAGCAGCAAGCGGGGGGGCTACAATGAGCAGTTCTTC.

The CDR3 DNA reads as TGTGCCAGCAGCGTAGAAGGGGACACTGAAGCTTTCTTT. Encoded protein: CASSVEGDTEAFF. This sequence joins TRBV9 and TRBJ1-1; D is perhaps TRBD1 (5 bases). Trimming took off 0 bases at V and 3 bases at J, with 6 bases between the two ends. The CDR3 length is 13 residues. The germline V gene encodes CDR1 SGDLS and CDR2 YYNGEE. Looking up the rest from reference TRBV9 and TRBJ1-1 gives the full variable domain: DSGVTQTPKHLITATGQRVTLRCSPRSGDLSVYWYQQSLDQGLQFLIQYYNGEERAKGNILERFSAQQFPDLHSELNLSSLELGDSALYFCASSVEGDTEAFFGQGTRLTVV.

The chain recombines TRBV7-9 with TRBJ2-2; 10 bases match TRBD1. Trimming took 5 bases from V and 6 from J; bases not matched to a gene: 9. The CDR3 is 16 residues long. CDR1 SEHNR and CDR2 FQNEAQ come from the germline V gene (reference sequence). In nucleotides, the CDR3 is TGTGCCAGCAGCCACCGGGACAGGGGTTTTCCCGGGGAGCTGTTTTTT. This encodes CASSHRDRGFPGELFF. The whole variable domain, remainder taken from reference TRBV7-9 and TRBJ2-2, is DTGVSQNPRHKITKRGQNVTFRCDPISEHNRLYWYRQTLGQGPEFLTYFQNEAQLEKSRLLSDRFSAERPKGSFSTLEIQRTEQGDSAMYLCASSHRDRGFPGELFFGEGSRLTVL.

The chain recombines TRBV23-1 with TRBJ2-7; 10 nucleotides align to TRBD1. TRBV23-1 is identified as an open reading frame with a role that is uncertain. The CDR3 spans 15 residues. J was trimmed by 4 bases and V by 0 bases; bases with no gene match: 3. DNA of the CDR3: TGCGCCAGCAGTCAATCGAGACAGGGGGCTTACGAGCAGTACGTC. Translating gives CASSQSRQGAYEQYV.

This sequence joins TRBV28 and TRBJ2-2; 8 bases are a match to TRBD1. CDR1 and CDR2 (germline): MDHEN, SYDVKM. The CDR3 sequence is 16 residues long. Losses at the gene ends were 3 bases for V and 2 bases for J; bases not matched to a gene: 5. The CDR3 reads CASSFADRGNTGELFF. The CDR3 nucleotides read TGTGCCAGCAGTTTCGCCGACAGGGGCAACACCGGGGAGCTGTTTTTT. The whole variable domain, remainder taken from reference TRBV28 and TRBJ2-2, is DVKVTQSSRYLVKRTGEKVFLECVQDMDHENMFWYRQDPGLGLRLIYFSYDVKMKEKGDIPEGYSVSREKKERFSLILESASTNQTSMYLCASSFADRGNTGELFFGEGSRLTVL.

The CDR3 coding sequence is TGTGCCAGCAGTGAAGCTATCAGGGGCCATATACCCGGGGAGCTGTTTTTT. It codes for CASSEAIRGHIPGELFF. The chain is built from TRBV2 and TRBJ2-2, with D tentatively TRBD1 (6 bases). The V end lost 0 bases, the J end lost 6 bases, and 17 bases lay between the germline ends. The germline V gene has CDR1 SNHLY and CDR2 FYNNEI. The CDR3 is 17 amino acids.

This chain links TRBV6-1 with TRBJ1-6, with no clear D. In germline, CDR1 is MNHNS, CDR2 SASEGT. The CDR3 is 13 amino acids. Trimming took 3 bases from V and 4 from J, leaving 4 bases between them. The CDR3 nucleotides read TGTGCCAGCAGTGAGACTTATAATTCACCCCTCCACTTT. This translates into CASSETYNSPLHF.

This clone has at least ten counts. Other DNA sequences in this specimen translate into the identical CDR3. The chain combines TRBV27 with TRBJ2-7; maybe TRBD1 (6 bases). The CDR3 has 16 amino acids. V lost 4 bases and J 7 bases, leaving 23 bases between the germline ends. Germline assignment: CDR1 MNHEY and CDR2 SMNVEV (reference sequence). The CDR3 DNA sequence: TGTGCCAGCAGTTCGGTCTTCAAGGGGACATCCGGGGAGCAGTACTTC. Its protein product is CASSSVFKGTSGEQYF.

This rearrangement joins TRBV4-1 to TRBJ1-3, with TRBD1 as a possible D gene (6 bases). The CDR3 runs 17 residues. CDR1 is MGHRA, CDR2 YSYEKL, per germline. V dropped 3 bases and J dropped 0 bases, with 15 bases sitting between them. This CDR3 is CASSHDPTGSSGNTIYF. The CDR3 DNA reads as TGCGCCAGCAGCCATGACCCGACAGGTAGCTCTGGAAACACCATATATTTT.

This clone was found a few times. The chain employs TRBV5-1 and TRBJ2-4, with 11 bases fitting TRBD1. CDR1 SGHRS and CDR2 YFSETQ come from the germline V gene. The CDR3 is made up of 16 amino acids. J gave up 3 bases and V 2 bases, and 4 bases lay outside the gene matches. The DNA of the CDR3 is TGCGCCAGCAGCTTAGGACAGGGGGCAGGCAAAAACATTCAGTACTTC. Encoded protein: CASSLGQGAGKNIQYF.

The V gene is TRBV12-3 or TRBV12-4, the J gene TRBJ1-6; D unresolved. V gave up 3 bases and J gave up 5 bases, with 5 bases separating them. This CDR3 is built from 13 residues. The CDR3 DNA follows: TGTGCCAGCAGTTTCCTCGATAATTCACCCCTCCACTTT. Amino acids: CASSFLDNSPLHF.

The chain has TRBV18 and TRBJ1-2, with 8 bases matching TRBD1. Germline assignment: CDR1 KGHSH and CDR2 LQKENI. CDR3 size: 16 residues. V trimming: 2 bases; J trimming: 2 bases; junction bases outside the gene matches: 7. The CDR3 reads CASSPALTGANYGYTF. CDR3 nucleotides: TGTGCCAGCTCACCAGCTTTGACAGGGGCAAACTATGGCTACACCTTC.

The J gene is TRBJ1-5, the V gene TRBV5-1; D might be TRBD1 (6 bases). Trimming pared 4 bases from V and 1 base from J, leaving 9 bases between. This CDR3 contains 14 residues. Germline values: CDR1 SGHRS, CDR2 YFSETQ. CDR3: CASSPGDSNQPQHF. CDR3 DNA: TGCGCCAGCAGCCCAGGGGACAGCAATCAGCCCCAGCATTTT.